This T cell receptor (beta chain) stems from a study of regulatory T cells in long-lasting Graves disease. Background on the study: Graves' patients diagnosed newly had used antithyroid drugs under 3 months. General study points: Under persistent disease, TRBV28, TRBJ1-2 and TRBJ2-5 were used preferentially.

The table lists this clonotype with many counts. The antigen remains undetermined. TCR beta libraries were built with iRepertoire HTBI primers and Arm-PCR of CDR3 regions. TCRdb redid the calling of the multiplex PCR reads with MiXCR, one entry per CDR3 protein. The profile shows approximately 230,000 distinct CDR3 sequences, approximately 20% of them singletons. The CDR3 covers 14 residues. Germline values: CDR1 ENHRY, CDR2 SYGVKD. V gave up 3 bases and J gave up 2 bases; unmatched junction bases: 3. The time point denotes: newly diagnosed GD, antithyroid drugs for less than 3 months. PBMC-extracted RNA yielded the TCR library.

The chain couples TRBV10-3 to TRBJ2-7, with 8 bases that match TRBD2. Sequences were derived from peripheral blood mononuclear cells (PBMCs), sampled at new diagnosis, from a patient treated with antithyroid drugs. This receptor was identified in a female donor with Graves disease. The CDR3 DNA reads TGTGCCATCAGTGAAAGCGGGAGAGCCTACGAGCAGTACTTC. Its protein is CAISESGRAYEQYF.